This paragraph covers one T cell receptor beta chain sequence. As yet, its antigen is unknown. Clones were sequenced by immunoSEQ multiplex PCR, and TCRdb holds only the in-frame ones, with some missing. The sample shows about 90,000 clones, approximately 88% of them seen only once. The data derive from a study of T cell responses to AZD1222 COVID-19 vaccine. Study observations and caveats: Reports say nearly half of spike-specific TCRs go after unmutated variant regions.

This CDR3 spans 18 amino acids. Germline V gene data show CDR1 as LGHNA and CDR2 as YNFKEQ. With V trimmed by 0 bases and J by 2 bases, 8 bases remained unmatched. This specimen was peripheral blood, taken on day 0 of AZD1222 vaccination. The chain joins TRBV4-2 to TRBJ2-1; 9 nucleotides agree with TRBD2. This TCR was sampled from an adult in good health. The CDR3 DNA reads TGTGCCAGCAGCCAAGATCCTGCGACTAGCGGCCCCTACAATGAGCAGTTCTTC. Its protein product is CASSQDPATSGPYNEQFF.